Each of the 32 T cell receptor beta chains below was sequenced from the same sample in a study of shared clonotypes between healthy human individuals. Generated by immunoSEQ multiplex PCR, the TCRdb table keeps only in-frame clones and is missing some. The data show 85,000 to 100,000 clones, approximately 70% seen once. The sample consisted of memory CD8+ T cells sorted from blood. Subset here: CD45RO+ cells pooled with CCR7-negative TemRA cells. The receptors were sampled from a man aged 30-40 years in good health.

The chain uses TRBV4-2 and TRBJ2-3; 10 nucleotides agree with TRBD1. The CDR3 length is 18 residues. CDR1 and CDR2 from the germline V gene are LGHNA and YNFKEQ. Trimming at V came to 0 bases and at J to 3 bases, leaving 9 bases not matched to a gene. CDR3: CASSQENSGTGVTDTQYF. CDR3 sequence (DNA): TGTGCCAGCAGCCAAGAAAACAGCGGGACAGGGGTTACAGATACGCAGTATTTT.

This clone was detected only a few times. J is TRBJ1-1 and V is TRBV7-9, with D possibly being TRBD1 (5 bases). Germline V lookup: CDR1 SEHNR, CDR2 FQNEAQ (reference sequence). CDR3 length: 14 amino acids. V gave up 3 bases and J gave up 10 bases, with 18 bases separating them. The CDR3: CASSFLSRDQGAFF. CDR3 bases: TGTGCCAGCAGCTTTCTCTCCAGGGATCAGGGAGCTTTCTTT.

This clone was recorded a few times. The rearrangement uses TRBV29-1 and TRBJ2-7; tentative D call: TRBD2 (7 bases). CDR3 size: 14 residues. Trimming removed 4 bases from V and 3 bases from J, with 16 bases in between. Germline assignment: CDR1 SQVTM and CDR2 ANQGSEA. The DNA for the CDR3 is TGCAGCGTTGTATGGGGGGGCGCAGGCTACGAGCAGTACTTC. It translates to CSVVWGGAGYEQYF.

The V gene is TRBV9, the J gene TRBJ1-1; no firm D call. The CDR3 runs to 14 residues. CDR1 SGDLS and CDR2 YYNGEE come from the germline V gene. Trimming left V 0 bases short and J 1 base short, with 7 bases between. DNA for the CDR3: TGTGCCAGCAGCGTAGACGGGGAGAACACTGAAGCTTTCTTT. Encoded protein: CASSVDGENTEAFF.

This clone was recorded many times. This rearrangement joins TRBV2 to TRBJ2-2; D might be TRBD1 (6 bases). CDR3 length: 18 amino acids. Germline V gene lookup returns CDR1 SNHLY and CDR2 FYNNEI. Deletions cut 8 bases from V and 4 bases from J, with 26 bases between. CDR3 residues: CASGTNLQGVVSTGELFF. CDR3 coding DNA: TGTGCCAGCGGAACAAACCTACAGGGCGTGGTATCCACCGGGGAGCTGTTTTTT.

The chain combines TRBV7-6 with TRBJ2-7; D could derive from TRBD1 or TRBD2 (5 bases each). Per germline, CDR1 SGHVS and CDR2 FNYEAQ. The ends were cut back, 8 bases at V and 5 bases at J, with 16 bases in the middle. CDR3 size: 13 residues. CDR3 protein: CASQGSGNHEQYF. Here the CDR3 DNA reads TGTGCCAGCCAGGGCTCGGGAAATCACGAGCAGTACTTC.

The J gene is TRBJ2-5, the V gene TRBV2; TRBD2 agrees at 8 bases. The CDR3 totals 16 residues. Trimming cost V 4 bases and J 1 base; bases outside gene matches: 8. Germline lookup yields CDR1 SNHLY and CDR2 FYNNEI. CDR3 DNA sequence: TGTGCCAGCAGTGCCAGTAAACTAGCGGTCCAAGAGACCCAGTACTTC. This encodes CASSASKLAVQETQYF.

J is TRBJ1-4 and V is TRBV5-8, with 8 nucleotides matching TRBD1. Germline CDR1 reads SGHTS; CDR2 reads YDEGEE. V was pared by 3 bases and J by 12 bases, with 1 base of the junction left unmatched. The CDR3 extends over 11 amino acids. In DNA, the CDR3 is TGTGCCAGCAGCTCGACAGGGGAACTGTTTTTT. Translating it yields CASSSTGELFF.

Notes on this clone: This CDR3 is also generated by other DNA sequences in the sample. J is TRBJ2-5 and V is TRBV7-8; D unresolved. Trimming pared 2 bases from V and 4 bases from J, leaving 11 bases between. The length of the CDR3 is 14 residues. Germline CDR1 and CDR2: SGHVS and FQNEAQ. The CDR3 reads CASSLSLAVETQYF. The CDR3 nucleotides read TGTGCCAGCAGCTTAAGTCTGGCGGTAGAGACCCAGTACTTC.

The chain links TRBV5-1 to TRBJ1-4; 7 bases map to TRBD1. In germline, CDR1 is SGHRS, CDR2 YFSETQ. The ends lost 2 bases at V and 5 bases at J; junction bases unmatched: 0. This CDR3 region has 13 residues. CDR3 in amino acids: CASSLQGNEKLFF. The CDR3 coding sequence is TGCGCCAGCAGCTTACAGGGGAATGAAAAACTGTTTTTT.

The chain carries TRBV7-8 and TRBJ1-4, with TRBD1 as a possible D gene (6 bases). Germline CDR1 is SGHVS and CDR2 is FQNEAQ. The CDR3 extends over 16 amino acids. Trimming removed 1 base from V and 7 bases from J, with 16 bases in between. CDR3 sequence (DNA): TGTGCCAGCAGCTTAGGTCTTCGGGGGGCCCGTGAAAAACTGTTTTTT. This encodes CASSLGLRGAREKLFF. Looking up the rest from reference TRBV7-8 and TRBJ1-4 gives the full variable domain: GAGVSQSPRYKVAKRGQDVALRCDPISGHVSLFWYQQALGQGPEFLTYFQNEAQLDKSGLPSDRFFAERPEGSVSTLKIQRTQQEDSAVYLCASSLGLRGAREKLFFGSGTQLSVL.

This chain uses TRBV25-1 with TRBJ2-5, with 9 bases lining up with TRBD1. The CDR3 contains 17 residues. Losses at the gene ends were 6 bases for V and 4 bases for J; bases not matched to a gene: 15. CDR1 is MGHDK, CDR2 SYGVNS, per germline. The CDR3 is CASSSPSGTGTGETQYF. Here the CDR3 DNA reads TGTGCCAGCAGCTCCCCCAGCGGGACAGGGACGGGAGAGACCCAGTACTTC.

CDR3 region: CASSTDRVGTYTGELFF. Written as DNA, the CDR3 is TGTGCCAGTAGTACGGACAGGGTGGGAACTTACACCGGGGAGCTGTTTTTT. The gene calls are TRBV19 and TRBJ2-2; TRBD1 matches at 8 bases. There are 17 residues in the CDR3. Trimming cost V 4 bases and J 3 bases; bases outside gene matches: 10. Germline-derived CDR1 and CDR2 are LNHDA and SQIVND (reference sequence).

The chain combines TRBV25-1 with TRBJ2-7; a weak D match, TRBD2 (6 bases). CDR3 length: 16 amino acids. V gave up 8 bases and J gave up 0 bases, with 20 bases separating them. Germline V gene lookup returns CDR1 MGHDK and CDR2 SYGVNS. DNA for the CDR3: TGTGCCAGCTCAATTACGGGAGACCCGCCCTCCTACGAGCAGTACTTC. Residues: CASSITGDPPSYEQYF.

V usage is TRBV13 and J usage is TRBJ1-1; D gene uncertain. CDR1 is PRHDT, CDR2 FYEKMQ, per germline (reference sequence). The CDR3 runs to 14 residues. The V gene lost 1 base and the J gene lost 1 base, with 7 bases spanning the gap. The CDR3 region is CASSLVRQNTEAFF. CDR3 sequence (DNA): TGTGCCAGCAGCTTAGTTCGCCAGAACACTGAAGCTTTCTTT.

The chain is built from TRBV11-3 and TRBJ2-3; no clear D. Trimming left V 5 bases short and J 2 bases short, with 5 bases between. The length of the CDR3 is 12 residues. Germline assignment: CDR1 SGHNT and CDR2 YENEEA. CDR3 sequence (DNA): TGTGCCAGCAGCCCGGACACAGATACGCAGTATTTT. Translated: CASSPDTDTQYF.

The chain employs TRBV7-9 and TRBJ1-4, with a possible D match to TRBD1 (5 bases). Germline CDR1 is SEHNR and CDR2 is FQNEAQ (reference sequence). Trimming stripped 4 bases from V and 6 bases from J, with 12 bases between. This CDR3 has 14 amino acids. In nucleotides, the CDR3 is TGTGCCAGCAGCTCACCCCTGGGGCATGAAAAACTGTTTTTT. Translation: CASSSPLGHEKLFF. Complete variable domain (other parts from reference TRBV7-9 and TRBJ1-4): DTGVSQNPRHKITKRGQNVTFRCDPISEHNRLYWYRQTLGQGPEFLTYFQNEAQLEKSRLLSDRFSAERPKGSFSTLEIQRTEQGDSAMYLCASSSPLGHEKLFFGSGTQLSVL.

This clone was found once. The chain uses TRBV7-9 and TRBJ1-2, with TRBD1 matching over 7 bases. The CDR3 length is 17 residues. Germline loops: CDR1 SEHNR, CDR2 FQNEAQ (reference sequence). Germline trimming cut 5 bases from V and 0 bases from J; bases unmatched to any gene: 12. CDR3 coding DNA: TGTGCCAGCAGCGGCCGGGACAGAAGCGGACCTAACTATGGCTACACCTTC. Protein: CASSGRDRSGPNYGYTF.

This clone was seen only a few times. The V call is TRBV29-1, the J call TRBJ2-6; D is possibly TRBD2 (5 bases). The CDR3 runs to 17 residues. Trimming pared 4 bases from V and 0 bases from J, leaving 16 bases between. The germline V gene encodes CDR1 SQVTM and CDR2 ANQGSEA. In nucleotides, the CDR3 is TGCAGCGTTGGAGGAGGAGACAACTACTCTGGGGCCAACGTCCTGACTTTC. It is translated as CSVGGGDNYSGANVLTF.

The rearrangement joins TRBV7-2 to TRBJ2-7; 9 nucleotides align to TRBD1. Germline V gene lookup returns CDR1 SGHTA and CDR2 FQGNSA. The V segment lost 5 bases and the J segment 5 bases; nucleotides outside the gene matches: 7. The CDR3 spans 14 residues. The CDR3 reads CASSTAGQGNEQYF. Here the CDR3 DNA reads TGTGCCAGCAGCACCGCCGGACAGGGGAACGAGCAGTACTTC. The variable domain in full, completed from reference TRBV7-2 and TRBJ2-7, reads GAGVSQSPSNKVTEKGKDVELRCDPISGHTALYWYRQSLGQGLEFLIYFQGNSAPDKSGLPSDRFSAERTGGSVSTLTIQRTQQEDSAVYLCASSTAGQGNEQYFGPGTRLTVT.

The rearrangement links TRBV7-2 to TRBJ2-7; the D is unclear. Germline loops: CDR1 SGHTA, CDR2 FQGNSA. V was pared by 5 bases and J by 0 bases, with 14 bases between. The length of the CDR3 is 15 residues. The CDR3 DNA reads as TGTGCCAGCAGCCCCTTGATTTCGAGCTCCTACGAGCAGTACTTC. Translation gives CASSPLISSSYEQYF. Combining the CDR3 with reference TRBV7-2 and TRBJ2-7 gives the whole variable domain GAGVSQSPSNKVTEKGKDVELRCDPISGHTALYWYRQSLGQGLEFLIYFQGNSAPDKSGLPSDRFSAERTGGSVSTLTIQRTQQEDSAVYLCASSPLISSSYEQYFGPGTRLTVT.

V is TRBV5-1 and J is TRBJ1-2; D is ambiguous. Germline-derived CDR1 and CDR2 are SGHRS and YFSETQ. V lost 3 bases and J lost 9, with 15 bases in between. The CDR3 sequence is 13 residues long. The chain's CDR3 is CASSSSTGGRYTF. Here the CDR3 DNA reads TGCGCCAGCAGCTCCTCAACCGGCGGACGCTACACCTTC.

The chain combines TRBV15 with TRBJ2-1; possibly TRBD1 or TRBD2 for D (5 bases each). CDR3 length: 16 amino acids. The germline V gene has CDR1 LNHNV and CDR2 YYDKDF (reference sequence). Trimming cost V 4 bases and J 0 bases, with 13 bases left between them. CDR3 region: CATSTDGAFSYNEQFF. The CDR3 nucleotides read TGTGCCACCAGCACCGACGGGGCCTTCTCCTACAATGAGCAGTTCTTC. The full variable domain, completed using reference TRBV15 and TRBJ2-1, is DAMVIQNPRYQVTQFGKPVTLSCSQTLNHNVMYWYQQKSSQAPKLLFHYYDKDFNNEADTPDNFQSRRPNTSFCFLDIRSPGLGDTAMYLCATSTDGAFSYNEQFFGPGTRLTVL.

The chain recombines TRBV25-1 with TRBJ2-1; TRBD1 might be the D (8 bases). Germline V gene data show CDR1 as MGHDK and CDR2 as SYGVNS. CDR3 length: 16 amino acids. With 2 bases removed from V and 7 bases from J, the gap between germline ends came to 18 bases. CDR3: CASSEKGGDRRNEQFF. As DNA, the CDR3 is TGTGCCAGCAGTGAAAAAGGGGGGGACAGGCGTAATGAGCAGTTCTTC.

V is TRBV9 and J is TRBJ2-7; D gene unclear. V lost 0 bases and J lost 4, with 8 bases in between. CDR1 and CDR2 from the germline V gene are SGDLS and YYNGEE. The CDR3 totals 13 residues. Written as DNA, the CDR3 is TGTGCCAGCAGCGTAGATTTGCCATACGAGCAGTACTTC. This codes for CASSVDLPYEQYF.

The chain is built from TRBV4-1 and TRBJ2-7; D is unclear. Germline CDR1 is MGHRA and CDR2 is YSYEKL. V lost 0 bases to trimming and J lost 3 bases, with 9 bases between them. This CDR3 has 14 amino acids. In nucleotides, the CDR3 is TGCGCCAGCAGCCAAGAACAGTTCCTCTACGAGCAGTACTTC. It is translated as CASSQEQFLYEQYF.

V is TRBV5-6 and J is TRBJ2-3; 8 bases map to TRBD1. The CDR3 is made up of 15 amino acids. Germline CDR1 SGHDT, CDR2 YYEEEE. Trimming removed 2 bases from V and 2 bases from J; junction bases left unmatched: 4. The CDR3 DNA reads TGTGCCAGCAGCTTATACAGGGGGATCACAGATACGCAGTATTTT. It codes for CASSLYRGITDTQYF.

This clone appeared a few times. CDR3 coding DNA: TGTGCCTGGAGTGCCAACTCGGGGATGGACTACACCTTC. Protein sequence: CAWSANSGMDYTF. The chain combines TRBV30 with TRBJ1-2; D is ambiguous. This CDR3 is 13 amino acids long. V lost 1 base, J lost 10 bases, and 16 bases lay in between. CDR1 GTSNPN and CDR2 SVGIG come from the germline V gene (reference sequence).

CDR3 protein: CASSSGYAEQFF. CDR3 coding DNA: TGTGCCAGCAGCTCGGGGTATGCTGAGCAGTTCTTC. The V and J genes are TRBV13 and TRBJ2-1; D might be TRBD2 (5 bases). The CDR3 spans 12 residues. The germline V gene encodes CDR1 PRHDT and CDR2 FYEKMQ (reference sequence). The ends were cut back, 4 bases at V and 9 bases at J, with 10 bases in the middle. The full variable domain, in which reference TRBV13 and TRBJ2-1 provide the parts outside the CDR3, is AAGVIQSPRHLIKEKRETATLKCYPIPRHDTVYWYQQGPGQDPQFLISFYEKMQSDKGSIPDRFSAQQFSDYHSELNMSSLELGDSALYFCASSSGYAEQFFGPGTRLTVL.

This clone was observed a handful of times. The gene calls are TRBV19 and TRBJ2-3; 11 nucleotides align to TRBD1. Germline CDR1 and CDR2: LNHDA and SQIVND (reference sequence). This CDR3 has 15 amino acids. V dropped 3 bases and J dropped 2; count of bases not matched to a gene: 1. CDR3 in amino acids: CASSIGQGATDTQYF. CDR3 sequence (DNA): TGTGCCAGTAGTATCGGACAGGGGGCCACAGATACGCAGTATTTT.

This chain connects TRBV7-3 to TRBJ2-1; 9 bases align to TRBD2. The CDR3 covers 15 residues. Germline CDR1 is SGHTA and CDR2 is FQGTGA. V shed 5 bases, J shed 8 bases, and the junction held 10 bases outside the gene matches. The CDR3 reads CASSTAGGPGYEQFF. DNA for the CDR3: TGTGCCAGCAGCACTGCGGGAGGGCCGGGCTATGAGCAGTTCTTC.

This chain connects TRBV7-3 to TRBJ2-1; 11 nucleotides match TRBD2. Trimming cost V 5 bases and J 10 bases; bases outside gene matches: 10. This CDR3 has 15 amino acids. Germline V gene data show CDR1 as SGHTA and CDR2 as FQGTGA. CDR3 in amino acids: CASSATSGSLGEQFF. The CDR3 bases are TGTGCCAGCAGCGCCACTAGCGGGAGCTTAGGGGAGCAGTTCTTC.